The 14 T cell receptor beta chains in this list originate from one sample, sequenced in a study of cytomegalovirus exposure and HLA in healthy donors. The PCR used 60 Vbeta and 13 Jbeta primers. The assay was immunoSEQ multiplex PCR, and TCRdb's table has in-frame clones only and misses some. The sample shows about 55,000 clones, around 82% of them seen only once. Sequencing was performed on PBMCs. Receptors were obtained from a female donor in good health and CMV-seronegative.

The chain links TRBV5-5 to TRBJ1-3; 8 positions agree with TRBD1. The V gene's germline CDR1 is SGHKS and CDR2 YYEKEE (reference sequence). The CDR3 length is 16 residues. The V segment lost 4 bases and the J segment 2 bases; nucleotides outside the gene matches: 8. CDR3 loop: CASSGPGTGPGNTIYF. In DNA form, the CDR3 reads TGTGCCAGCAGCGGACCGGGGACAGGACCTGGAAACACCATATATTTT.

This chain links TRBV2 with TRBJ2-1; 7 bases line up with TRBD1. The germline gives CDR1 SNHLY, CDR2 FYNNEI. V shed 6 bases, J shed 9 bases, and the junction held 5 bases outside the gene matches. The CDR3 sequence is 12 residues long. CDR3 bases: TGTGCCAGCAGCAGGACAGGTAGTGAGCAGTTCTTC. This codes for CASSRTGSEQFF.

V is TRBV7-9 and J is TRBJ1-6; possibly TRBD1 for D (5 bases). The length of the CDR3 is 14 residues. The V gene's germline CDR1 is SEHNR and CDR2 FQNEAQ (reference sequence). The ends were cut back, 1 base at V and 10 bases at J, with 11 bases in the middle. CDR3 coding DNA: TGTGCCAGCAGCTTAGAGCAGGGAACATCACCCCTCCACTTT. Translated: CASSLEQGTSPLHF.

In its sample, this clone was seen a few times. J is TRBJ2-2 and V is TRBV7-2, with no clear D. CDR3 length: 14 amino acids. Germline V gene sequence: CDR1 SGHTA, CDR2 FQGNSA. Between the trimmed V and J ends, which lost 6 bases and 0 bases, there was a span of 8 bases. CDR3 coding DNA: TGTGCCAGCAGAGCGAGCACGAACACCGGGGAGCTGTTTTTT. Amino acid sequence: CASRASTNTGELFF. The full variable domain, in which reference TRBV7-2 and TRBJ2-2 provide the parts outside the CDR3, is GAGVSQSPSNKVTEKGKDVELRCDPISGHTALYWYRQSLGQGLEFLIYFQGNSAPDKSGLPSDRFSAERTGGSVSTLTIQRTQQEDSAVYLCASRASTNTGELFFGEGSRLTVL.

The genes are TRBV6-5 and TRBJ1-4; D ambiguous. Between the trimmed V and J ends, which lost 6 bases and 8 bases, there was a span of 10 bases. Germline assignment: CDR1 MNHEY and CDR2 SVGAGI. CDR3 length equals 12 residues. Here the CDR3 DNA reads TGTGCCAGCAGGGAGGTTGTCGAAAAACTGTTTTTT. It translates to CASREVVEKLFF.

This chain links TRBV7-9 with TRBJ2-5; 7 nucleotides agree with TRBD2. CDR3 length equals 12 residues. The V and J ends lost 5 bases and 5 bases, in that order; junction bases with no gene match: 2. Germline V gene sequence: CDR1 SEHNR, CDR2 FQNEAQ (reference sequence). CDR3 sequence: CASSNGRETQYF. DNA for the CDR3: TGTGCCAGCAGCAACGGGAGGGAGACCCAGTACTTC.

This chain links TRBV6-5 with TRBJ1-1; 7 bases are a match to TRBD1. The CDR3 contains 14 residues. Unmatched junction bases numbered 12, after V lost 6 bases and J lost 8 bases. Per the germline V gene, CDR1 is MNHEY and CDR2 is SVGAGI. The DNA of the CDR3 is TGTGCCAGCAGGCGGGCAGGGGGAGAGTGGGAAGCTTTCTTT. Translated, it gives CASRRAGGEWEAFF.

The genes are TRBV19 and TRBJ1-2, with 7 nucleotides matching TRBD1. V shed 5 bases, J shed 12 bases, and the junction held 12 bases outside the gene matches. Germline CDR1 is LNHDA and CDR2 is SQIVND (reference sequence). This CDR3 is 13 amino acids long. The CDR3 is CASSDLTGAKDTF. The CDR3 nucleotides read TGTGCCAGTAGTGATTTAACAGGGGCGAAAGACACCTTC.

This clone came up once. At one end, the junction sequence differs from germline, possibly due to a read error. CDR3 protein: CAFSQPGQQYF. In nucleotides, the CDR3 is TGTGCCTTTTCGCAACCAGGACAGCAGTACTTT. V is TRBV30 and J is TRBJ2-7, with a tentative D call TRBD1 (6 bases). The CDR3 is made up of 11 amino acids. Germline V CDR1 and CDR2: GTSNPN, SVGIG (reference sequence).

The J gene is TRBJ1-4, the V gene TRBV5-6, with TRBD1 identical over 7 bases. Germline-derived CDR1 and CDR2 are SGHDT and YYEEEE. V gave up 4 bases and J gave up 3 bases; unmatched junction bases: 6. There are 15 residues in the CDR3. The CDR3 DNA is TGTGCCAGCAGCGGAACAGGGGTGGCTAATGAAAAACTGTTTTTT. Translated, it gives CASSGTGVANEKLFF.

The chain combines TRBV4-2 with TRBJ2-1, with 10 bases aligning to TRBD2. The CDR3 contains 16 residues. Germline assignment: CDR1 LGHNA and CDR2 YNFKEQ. The V and J ends lost 3 bases and 7 bases, in that order; junction bases with no gene match: 9. CDR3 region: CASSHPTSGVRNEQFF. CDR3 DNA: TGTGCCAGCAGCCATCCTACTAGCGGGGTACGAAATGAGCAGTTCTTC.

V usage is TRBV19 and J usage is TRBJ1-2; 10 bases map to TRBD1. The germline CDR1 and CDR2 sequences are LNHDA and SQIVND (reference sequence). The CDR3 covers 15 residues. V shed 4 bases and J 4 bases; nucleotides not matched to a gene: 6. This CDR3 is CASSRGTGASYGYTF. The CDR3 region has the DNA TGTGCCAGTAGTAGGGGGACAGGGGCTAGCTATGGCTACACCTTC.

The gene calls are TRBV28 and TRBJ1-2, with no clear D. This CDR3 has 12 residues. Germline CDR1 reads MDHEN; CDR2 reads SYDVKM. V dropped 5 bases and J dropped 8 bases, with 12 bases sitting between them. Here the CDR3 DNA reads TGTGCCAGCAGTGCAAAGAGGCCGGGCTACACCTTC. Encoded protein: CASSAKRPGYTF.

The rearrangement links TRBV7-9 to TRBJ2-3; D remains unclear. Trimming left V 2 bases short and J 2 bases short, with 5 bases between. The CDR3 totals 13 residues. Germline V gene sequence: CDR1 SEHNR, CDR2 FQNEAQ (reference sequence). The CDR3 DNA reads as TGTGCCAGCAGCTTAACCTACACAGATACGCAGTATTTT. Translation gives CASSLTYTDTQYF.